The present TCR beta chain was sequenced within a study of regulatory T cells in long-lasting Graves disease. Study-wide results and caveats: Gene preferences differed: TRBV28, TRBJ1-2, TRBJ2-5 in persistent cases. Examination was confined to peripheral blood, excluding thyroid tissue. Clonotypes that were public and shared totalled a few thousand in persistent patients versus around 1,000 in new patients.

Sample time point: newly diagnosed GD, antithyroid drugs for less than 3 months. PBMC RNA was the source of the TCR library. Sequencing libraries for TCR beta were prepared with iRepertoire HTBI primers and Arm-PCR of CDR3 regions. TCRdb reprocessed the multiplex PCR reads with MiXCR, giving one entry per CDR3 protein. The table lists 300,000 to 400,000 distinct CDR3 sequences, 15% to 20% of them singletons. Losses at the gene ends were 5 bases for V and 7 bases for J; bases not matched to a gene: 7. CDR1 is SNHLY and CDR2 is FYNNEI in the germline V gene. This CDR3 spans 14 amino acids. This clonotype occurred many times. No antigen is known for it.

This specimen consisted of peripheral blood mononuclear cells (PBMCs), obtained at new diagnosis, from a patient treated with antithyroid drugs. The source is a female donor with Graves disease. The chain combines TRBV2 with TRBJ1-4, with 7 positions matching TRBD1. The CDR3 region is CASSYRGPGEKLFF. CDR3 in DNA: TGTGCCAGCAGTTACAGGGGCCCCGGTGAAAAACTGTTTTTT.